The 18 T cell receptor beta chains below were found in one sample sequenced in a study of neurological immune-mediated disorders. TCRdb re-analysed the 5' RACE reads in MiXCR, keeping a single row per CDR3 protein. The table shows 45,000 to 70,000 distinct CDR3 sequences, with around 4.4% occurring only once. The sample was PBMCs. Receptors originate from a middle-aged man with multiple sclerosis.

At least ten counts were recorded for this clonotype. This chain uses TRBV20-1 with TRBJ2-7, with D perhaps matching TRBD2 (5 bases). V shed 6 bases and J shed 2 bases, with 17 bases lying between them. Germline V gives CDR1 DFQATT, CDR2 SNEGSKA (reference sequence). The CDR3 is 14 amino acids. The CDR3, as DNA: TGCAGTGCCCCCCCCGGGGTATTCGCCTACGAGCAGTACTTC. Translated: CSAPPGVFAYEQYF.

This clonotype has ten or more counts. One end of the junction varies from germline; a read error may be responsible. The rearrangement uses TRBV6-1 and TRBJ1-5; D is uncertain. Germline CDR1 reads MNHNS; CDR2 reads SASEGT. CDR3 size: 13 residues. CDR3 sequence reads: CASREIVDQPQNF. In DNA form, the CDR3 reads TGTGCCAGCAGGGAAATAGTGGATCAGCCCCAGAATTTT.

This clonotype showed up many times. V gene TRBV12-3 or TRBV12-4 combines with J gene TRBJ2-3; D is ambiguous. The CDR3 loop spans 12 amino acids. V was shortened by 6 bases and J by 2 bases, with 6 bases between the two germline ends. Here the CDR3 DNA reads TGTGCCAGCAGGGATCACACAGATACGCAGTATTTT. This gives the protein CASRDHTDTQYF.

This clonotype was picked up many times. V usage is TRBV18 and J usage is TRBJ1-2, with D possibly TRBD1 on 6 matching bases. The CDR3 contains 14 residues. Trimming took off 3 bases at V and 4 bases at J, with 12 bases between the two ends. Germline-derived CDR1 and CDR2 are KGHSH and LQKENI. The CDR3 DNA is TGTGCCAGCTCACCTGCTAACAGGGTCTATGGCTACACCTTC. This codes for CASSPANRVYGYTF. The whole variable domain, remainder taken from reference TRBV18 and TRBJ1-2, is NAGVMQNPRHLVRRRGQEARLRCSPMKGHSHVYWYRQLPEEGLKFMVYLQKENIIDESGMPKERFSAEFPKEGPSILRIQQVVRGDSAAYFCASSPANRVYGYTFGSGTRLTVV.

This clonotype was found many times. The chain is built from TRBV5-1 and TRBJ2-7, with D maybe TRBD1 (6 bases). CDR1 and CDR2 from the germline V gene are SGHRS and YFSETQ. The CDR3 is 13 residues long. The V gene lost 1 base and the J gene lost 3 bases, with 8 bases spanning the gap. The CDR3: CASSLNRDYEQYF. The CDR3 region has the DNA TGCGCCAGCAGCTTGAACAGGGACTACGAGCAGTACTTC.

This clonotype was recorded a few times. This could be a read error, since a much larger clone is one nucleotide away. The chain has TRBV3-1 and TRBJ2-1, with TRBD2 matching over 7 bases. Germline V CDR1 and CDR2: LGHDT, YNNKEL (reference sequence). The CDR3 contains 15 residues. The trim removed 4 bases at V and 7 bases at J, leaving 10 bases unmatched. The CDR3 DNA sequence: TGTGCCAGCAGCCCCTGGACTAGAGCGGGAAATGAGCAGTTCTTC. Protein sequence: CASSPWTRAGNEQFF.

This clonotype was observed many times. The chain joins TRBV3-1 to TRBJ1-5; TRBD1 matches at 7 bases. The germline V gene encodes CDR1 LGHDT and CDR2 YNNKEL (reference sequence). The CDR3 is 14 amino acids. J lost 4 bases, V lost 3 bases, and 3 bases had no gene match. The CDR3 reads CASSQDRNNQPQHF. The DNA for the CDR3 is TGTGCCAGCAGCCAGGACAGGAATAATCAGCCCCAGCATTTT.

This clonotype appeared many times. In DNA form, the CDR3 reads TGCAGTGCAAAGTTGATGGGGCCTGAAGCTTTCTTT. This encodes CSAKLMGPEAFF. The chain carries TRBV20-1 and TRBJ1-1, with D perhaps TRBD1 (5 bases). Germline V gene sequence: CDR1 DFQATT, CDR2 SNEGSKA (reference sequence). This CDR3 contains 12 residues. The V end lost 6 bases, the J end lost 6 bases, and 14 bases lay between the germline ends.

This clonotype was detected many times. The CDR3, as DNA: TGTGCCAGCAGTGAAAGGGAGAATACTGAAGCTTTCTTT. Amino acid sequence: CASSERENTEAFF. This chain joins TRBV6-1 and TRBJ1-1; D ambiguous. This CDR3 is 13 amino acids long. Germline CDR1 reads MNHNS; CDR2 reads SASEGT. The V end was cut by 2 bases, the J end by 5 bases, with 9 bases between.

This clonotype came up many times. J is TRBJ2-7 and V is TRBV20-1, with a weak D call TRBD2 (5 bases). Germline lookup yields CDR1 DFQATT and CDR2 SNEGSKA (reference sequence). The CDR3 is made up of 13 amino acids. V shed 3 bases and J shed 5 bases, with 14 bases lying between them. CDR3 sequence: CSASVGMSDEQYF. The CDR3 DNA is TGCAGTGCTAGTGTCGGGATGTCGGACGAGCAGTACTTC.

The sample holds many counts of this clonotype. The rearrangement joins TRBV5-1 to TRBJ1-1; D call uncertain. Between the trimmed V and J ends, which lost 2 bases and 2 bases, there was a span of 16 bases. Germline V gene lookup returns CDR1 SGHRS and CDR2 YFSETQ. The CDR3 totals 16 residues. CDR3 loop: CASSFSYSAANTEAFF. The CDR3 coding sequence is TGCGCCAGCAGCTTCAGCTACTCCGCTGCCAACACTGAAGCTTTCTTT.

Ten or more counts support this clonotype. At one boundary the junction diverges from the germline segment, which might be a read error. The rearrangement joins TRBV29-1 to TRBJ2-1, with 7 bases that match TRBD1. CDR1 is SQVTM, CDR2 ANQGSEA, per germline. The CDR3 is 8 residues long. The CDR3 sequence: CSVGQTWF. Written as DNA, the CDR3 is TGCAGCGTGGGACAGACCTGGTTC.

The chain combines TRBV5-6 with TRBJ1-6, with 11 bases lining up with TRBD1. Germline V lookup: CDR1 SGHDT, CDR2 YYEEEE. After removal of 5 bases from V and 7 bases from J, the junction contained 5 bases not matched to a gene. CDR3 length equals 15 residues. The DNA of the CDR3 is TGTGCCAGCAGTTGGGGGACAGGGGGAAATTCACCCCTCCACTTT. Encoded protein: CASSWGTGGNSPLHF.

This clonotype was counted ten times or more. The chain's CDR3 is CATTSGGAGLRDTQYF. In DNA, the CDR3 is TGTGCCACCACTAGCGGGGGGGCCGGTTTGAGAGATACGCAGTATTTT. V is TRBV28 and J is TRBJ2-3, with TRBD2 identical over 13 bases. This CDR3 region has 16 residues. J lost 5 bases, V lost 10 bases, and 12 bases had no gene match. Germline V gene lookup returns CDR1 MDHEN and CDR2 SYDVKM.

This clonotype was seen a few times. V gene TRBV5-1 combines with J gene TRBJ2-3; D may be TRBD1 (5 bases). V lost 5 bases to trimming and J lost 2 bases, with 15 bases between them. This CDR3 contains 15 residues. Germline V CDR1 and CDR2: SGHRS, YFSETQ. CDR3 loop: CASRVQGFPTDTQYF. The DNA of the CDR3 is TGCGCCAGCAGGGTTCAGGGTTTCCCCACAGATACGCAGTATTTT.

The table lists this clonotype with many counts. As DNA, the CDR3 is TGTGCCAGCAGCCCCGGACAGGGAGTTGAAAAACTGTTTTTT. Encoded protein: CASSPGQGVEKLFF. The chain carries TRBV7-9 and TRBJ1-4; TRBD1 aligns across 8 bases. The CDR3 totals 14 residues. Per germline, CDR1 SEHNR and CDR2 FQNEAQ (reference sequence). J was trimmed by 7 bases and V by 5 bases; bases with no gene match: 6.

This clonotype was seen many times. The chain combines TRBV7-2 with TRBJ1-6; no clear D. The CDR3 runs to 15 residues. The germline gives CDR1 SGHTA, CDR2 FQGNSA. With 5 bases removed from V and 7 bases from J, the gap between germline ends came to 15 bases. CDR3 bases: TGTGCCAGCAGCACCCTAGGACGGCAGAATTCACCCCTCCACTTT. Protein: CASSTLGRQNSPLHF.

This clonotype came up many times. The rearrangement links TRBV11-2 to TRBJ2-1; TRBD2 matches at 8 bases. CDR3 length equals 17 residues. Germline loops: CDR1 SGHAT, CDR2 FQNNGV. The trim removed 4 bases at V and 15 bases at J, leaving 23 bases unmatched. In DNA form, the CDR3 reads TGTGCCAGCAGCTCGGGTGCCCCAGCTTCCCAGCGGGGGATTGCGTTCTTC. It specifies CASSSGAPASQRGIAFF.